Below, one T cell receptor beta chain is given with its context. Its antigen is unknown. Germline-derived CDR1 and CDR2 are MDHEN and SYDVKM. V was trimmed by 0 bases and J by 1 base, leaving 12 bases between them. This CDR3 has 16 residues. In TCRdb, the RT-PCR reads were re-called with MiXCR into one record per CDR3 protein. This table has about 780,000 distinct CDR3 sequences, approximately 18% appearing once. The record originates from a study of response to subunit inactivated influenza vaccine. General study points: Each seasonal flu vaccination may recruit only limited new T cells, authors suggested.

V usage is TRBV28 and J usage is TRBJ2-5; D perhaps matches TRBD1 (6 bases). The receptor was derived from a man aged 50 to 59 who received an inactivated influenza vaccine. The sample in question was PBMCs from blood, obtained 4 to 6 days after vaccination. CDR3 nucleotide sequence: TGTGCCAGCAGTTTATGGAGTGGACAGACCCAAGAGACCCAGTACTTC. It encodes CASSLWSGQTQETQYF.